This T cell receptor beta chain emerged from a study of radiation and T cells in renal cell carcinoma. This sample's time point: blood 4 weeks post-SBRT, at nephrectomy. As for treatment: 15 Gy SBRT to primary tumor, nephrectomy 4 weeks later. The tumor was a clear cell renal cell carcinoma. Measured with immunoSEQ multiplex PCR; TCRdb has only the in-frame clones, and not every one. The sample shows roughly 58,000 clones, around 80% of them seen only once. V gave up 6 bases and J gave up 6 bases; unmatched junction bases: 6. Germline V gene data show CDR1 as MNHEY and CDR2 as SVGAGI. The CDR3 is 14 amino acids.

The receptor's source is a man aged 55 to 70 with renal cell carcinoma. The rearrangement links TRBV6-5 to TRBJ1-4; 8 bases are shared with TRBD1. The sample in question was blood, obtained from a patient whose treatment included radiotherapy and nephrectomy. This CDR3 reads CASRSGGGDEKLFF. CDR3 in DNA: TGTGCCAGCAGATCAGGGGGCGGGGATGAAAAACTGTTTTTT.